The next 2 T cell receptor beta chains were all read from a single sample in a study of T cells in narcolepsy. Some clones are missing from TCRdb's copy, which holds only in-frame ones; the method was immunoSEQ multiplex PCR. The sample has around 31,000 clones, around 86% seen once; the top ten hold around 2.7%. The sequenced sample consisted of CD45RA- memory CD4+ T cells from PBMCs. The receptors were sampled from a human donor with narcolepsy.

Of note for this clone: The junction and the germline gene differ at one end; a read error may be behind it. The rearrangement uses TRBV28 and TRBJ2-3; D uncertain. Germline values: CDR1 MDHEN, CDR2 SYDVKM. The CDR3 contains 13 residues. CDR3 in amino acids: CANSLRVADTQYF. The DNA for the CDR3 is TGTGCCAACAGTTTACGAGTTGCAGATACGCAGTATTTT.

V usage is TRBV30 and J usage is TRBJ2-3; 9 bases align to TRBD1. The CDR3 extends over 14 amino acids. Germline lookup yields CDR1 GTSNPN and CDR2 SVGIG (reference sequence). V gave up 2 bases and J gave up 8 bases; unmatched junction bases: 8. This CDR3 is CAWSQTGGSPTQYF. The CDR3 nucleotides are TGTGCCTGGAGTCAGACAGGGGGGTCTCCTACGCAGTATTTT.